Shown below are 29 T cell receptor beta chains from a single sample sequenced in a study of OX40 agonist ivuxolimab in advanced cancers. Using immunoSEQ multiplex PCR, the repertoire was profiled, and TCRdb retains in-frame clones only, with some absent. The table shows 42,000 or so clones, with just under 90% occurring only once. The sequencing here drew on CD4+ or CD8+ T cells sorted from blood, taken in a trial of the OX40 agonist ivuxolimab. The source of these receptors is an adult with an advanced solid tumor such as melanoma, head and neck, liver or kidney cancer.

This chain connects TRBV27 to TRBJ1-6; 8 bases fit TRBD1. This CDR3 is built from 14 residues. V lost 9 bases and J lost 7; bases outside the gene matches: 8. The V gene's germline CDR1 is MNHEY and CDR2 SMNVEV (reference sequence). The CDR3 protein is CARRIGTGNSPLHF. CDR3 sequence (DNA): TGTGCCAGACGAATAGGGACAGGCAATTCACCCCTCCACTTT.

The rearrangement links TRBV19 to TRBJ1-6; unclear D gene. The CDR3 has 14 amino acids. Germline CDR1 LNHDA, CDR2 SQIVND (reference sequence). V lost 7 bases to trimming and J lost 10 bases, with 17 bases between them. CDR3 amino acids: CASTRSWGGSPLHF. CDR3 coding DNA: TGTGCCAGTACGAGGTCGTGGGGAGGCTCACCCCTCCACTTT.

The chain has TRBV19 and TRBJ1-1; D not certain. V dropped 7 bases and J dropped 2 bases, with 14 bases sitting between them. The CDR3 runs 14 residues. The germline CDR1 and CDR2 sequences are LNHDA and SQIVND (reference sequence). The CDR3 coding sequence is TGTGCCAGTACCCCTATCCCCAGCAACACTGAAGCTTTCTTT. The encoded protein is CASTPIPSNTEAFF.

The V and J genes are TRBV5-1 and TRBJ2-7; 11 nucleotides agree with TRBD2. CDR1 is SGHRS, CDR2 YFSETQ, per germline. This CDR3 is 14 amino acids long. The J segment lost 6 bases and the V segment lost 4 bases, leaving 6 bases of the junction unmatched. CDR3 loop: CASSTGTSGGEQYF. The CDR3 DNA reads as TGCGCCAGCAGCACGGGGACTAGCGGCGGCGAGCAGTACTTC. Drawing the rest from reference TRBV5-1 and TRBJ2-7, the complete variable domain is KAGVTQTPRYLIKTRGQQVTLSCSPISGHRSVSWYQQTPGQGLQFLFEYFSETQRNKGNFPGRFSGRQFSNSRSEMNVSTLELGDSALYLCASSTGTSGGEQYFGPGTRLTVT.

This chain joins TRBV6-1 and TRBJ1-2; tentatively, D is TRBD1 (5 bases). With 7 bases removed from V and 5 bases from J, the gap between germline ends came to 14 bases. Germline CDR1 and CDR2: MNHNS and SASEGT. The CDR3 loop spans 13 amino acids. Written as DNA, the CDR3 is TGTGCCAGCACCCGAACCACAGGATATGGCTACACCTTC. Its protein product is CASTRTTGYGYTF.

The genes are TRBV19 and TRBJ2-4; possible D gene TRBD2, 6 bases. V lost 10 bases, J lost 6 bases, and 19 bases lay in between. This CDR3 is built from 14 residues. Looked up from germline, CDR1 is LNHDA and CDR2 is SQIVND (reference sequence). The CDR3 coding sequence is TGTGCCACGGAGGGCGGTGGCGGACGAAACATTCAGTACTTC. It yields the protein CATEGGGGRNIQYF.

The rearrangement links TRBV2 to TRBJ2-1, with D possibly being TRBD2 (6 bases). The length of the CDR3 is 14 residues. The V gene's germline CDR1 is SNHLY and CDR2 FYNNEI. Trimming removed 4 bases at V and 4 bases at J, with 11 bases between. CDR3: CASSVEGQYNEQFF. In nucleotides, the CDR3 is TGTGCCAGCAGTGTGGAGGGGCAATACAATGAGCAGTTCTTC.

The chain couples TRBV30 to TRBJ2-1; D unresolved. Between the trimmed V and J ends, which lost 0 bases and 6 bases, there was a span of 9 bases. From germline, CDR1 is GTSNPN and CDR2 SVGIG (reference sequence). The CDR3 spans 13 residues. This CDR3 is CAWSVPGANEQFF. DNA of the CDR3: TGTGCCTGGAGTGTCCCAGGAGCCAATGAGCAGTTCTTC.

V and J are TRBV6-1 and TRBJ1-1; D is perhaps TRBD1 (6 bases). The CDR3 runs to 16 residues. Germline V gene lookup returns CDR1 MNHNS and CDR2 SASEGT. Trimming removed 5 bases at V and 3 bases at J, with 19 bases between. As DNA, the CDR3 is TGTGCCAGCAGTAAAGGAACAGGGTTATTGCACACTGAAGCTTTCTTT. It translates to CASSKGTGLLHTEAFF.

The chain is built from TRBV27 and TRBJ2-7; D remains unclear. Trimming cost V 8 bases and J 6 bases, with 14 bases left between them. The CDR3 extends over 12 amino acids. Germline V CDR1 and CDR2: MNHEY, SMNVEV (reference sequence). The CDR3 bases are TGTGCCAGCGGCGCCCCTCTCTGCGAGCAGTACTTC. Its protein is CASGAPLCEQYF.

V usage is TRBV7-6 and J usage is TRBJ2-3; 7 nucleotides align to TRBD2. The CDR3 is 16 residues long. Per the germline V gene, CDR1 is SGHVS and CDR2 is FNYEAQ. V was pared by 5 bases and J by 1 base, with 9 bases of the junction left unmatched. CDR3 bases: TGTGCCAGCAGCCCTCTACCCAGCGGGGGCACAGATACGCAGTATTTT. As protein: CASSPLPSGGTDTQYF.

A single count supports this clone. The chain links TRBV18 to TRBJ1-5, with 11 bases identical to TRBD1. From germline, CDR1 is KGHSH and CDR2 LQKENI. Trimming removed 2 bases from V and 5 bases from J; junction bases left unmatched: 2. CDR3 length: 15 amino acids. CDR3 nucleotide sequence: TGTGCCAGCTCACCAGGACAGGGGGCATATCAGCCCCAGCATTTT. Translation gives CASSPGQGAYQPQHF.

The chain combines TRBV14 with TRBJ1-1; D unclear. The V end lost 3 bases, the J end lost 0 bases, and 5 bases lay between the germline ends. The germline CDR1 and CDR2 sequences are SGHDN and FVKESK. The CDR3 contains 13 residues. This CDR3 reads CASSHGVNTEAFF. CDR3 bases: TGTGCCAGCAGCCACGGGGTGAACACTGAAGCTTTCTTT. Variable domain in full (rest from reference TRBV14 and TRBJ1-1): EAGVTQFPSHSVIEKGQTVTLRCDPISGHDNLYWYRRVMGKEIKFLLHFVKESKQDESGMPNNRFLAERTGGTYSTLKVQPAELEDSGVYFCASSHGVNTEAFFGQGTRLTVV.

V gene TRBV19 combines with J gene TRBJ1-1; D is uncertain. This CDR3 spans 15 amino acids. Germline V CDR1 and CDR2: LNHDA, SQIVND (reference sequence). Between the trimmed V and J ends, which lost 4 bases and 0 bases, there was a span of 12 bases. The CDR3 sequence is CASSRSARMNTEAFF. CDR3 nucleotide sequence: TGTGCCAGTAGTAGGTCAGCTAGAATGAACACTGAAGCTTTCTTT.

This clone appeared once. The chain has TRBV28 and TRBJ1-1, with D possibly TRBD1 on 5 matching bases. CDR1 is MDHEN, CDR2 SYDVKM, per germline. The CDR3 consists of 14 residues. The V end lost 1 base, the J end lost 4 bases, and 10 bases lay between the germline ends. CDR3 sequence: CASSLSVGVTEAFF. The DNA of the CDR3 is TGTGCCAGCAGTTTATCGGTAGGGGTCACTGAAGCTTTCTTT.

This chain links TRBV10-2 with TRBJ1-1; D remains ambiguous. The germline V gene has CDR1 WSHSY and CDR2 SAAADI. V was shortened by 0 bases and J by 5 bases, with 10 bases between the two germline ends. The CDR3 consists of 14 residues. CDR3 loop: CASSESGGGTEAFF. The CDR3 DNA follows: TGCGCCAGCAGTGAGTCCGGTGGAGGGACTGAAGCTTTCTTT.

The gene calls are TRBV11-2 and TRBJ2-2, with no clear D. In germline, CDR1 is SGHAT, CDR2 FQNNGV. The CDR3 sequence is 13 residues long. The V and J ends lost 3 bases and 6 bases respectively, with 8 bases between them. CDR3 sequence: CASSFNGPGELFF. The CDR3 coding sequence is TGTGCCAGCAGCTTTAATGGGCCCGGGGAGCTGTTTTTT. The full variable domain, in which reference TRBV11-2 and TRBJ2-2 provide the parts outside the CDR3, is EAGVAQSPRYKIIEKRQSVAFWCNPISGHATLYWYQQILGQGPKLLIQFQNNGVVDDSQLPKDRFSAERLKGVDSTLKIQPAKLEDSAVYLCASSFNGPGELFFGEGSRLTVL.

This chain links TRBV5-5 with TRBJ2-6; D is ambiguous. The ends were cut back, 0 bases at V and 1 base at J, with 14 bases in the middle. This CDR3 has 18 residues. Germline V gene sequence: CDR1 SGHKS, CDR2 YYEKEE (reference sequence). The CDR3 nucleotides are TGTGCCAGCAGCTTGGGATTAGGAGAAGTATCTGGGGCCAACGTCCTGACTTTC. Translating gives CASSLGLGEVSGANVLTF.

The chain links TRBV11-2 to TRBJ2-7; 7 nucleotides match TRBD2. The J segment lost 3 bases and the V segment lost 7 bases, leaving 6 bases of the junction unmatched. The CDR3 covers 13 residues. From germline, CDR1 is SGHAT and CDR2 FQNNGV. The CDR3 coding sequence is TGTGCCAGCAACCATGGGGGGGGCTACGAGCAGTACTTC. Its translation: CASNHGGGYEQYF. The full variable domain, with the rest looked up from reference TRBV11-2 and TRBJ2-7, is EAGVAQSPRYKIIEKRQSVAFWCNPISGHATLYWYQQILGQGPKLLIQFQNNGVVDDSQLPKDRFSAERLKGVDSTLKIQPAKLEDSAVYLCASNHGGGYEQYFGPGTRLTVT.

The chain links TRBV28 to TRBJ1-1, with D hard to call. The CDR3 is made up of 13 amino acids. The germline CDR1 and CDR2 sequences are MDHEN and SYDVKM. The V and J ends lost 1 base and 5 bases respectively, with 8 bases between them. The CDR3, as DNA: TGTGCCAGCAGTTTATTTTTCCAGACTGAAGCTTTCTTT. Protein sequence: CASSLFFQTEAFF.

V is TRBV6-5 and J is TRBJ2-3, with D perhaps TRBD2 (6 bases). In germline, CDR1 is MNHEY, CDR2 SVGAGI. V gave up 8 bases and J gave up 2 bases, with 11 bases separating them. The CDR3 covers 13 residues. CDR3 in DNA: TGTGCCAGCCGCAGGGACTCCACAGATACGCAGTATTTT. Amino acids: CASRRDSTDTQYF.

The J gene is TRBJ1-5, the V gene TRBV6-1, with TRBD1 matching 7 bases. Germline-derived CDR1 and CDR2 are MNHNS and SASEGT. This CDR3 region has 15 residues. Trimming cost V 6 bases and J 0 bases; bases outside gene matches: 5. This CDR3 is CASRDRLYSNQPQHF. The CDR3 nucleotides are TGTGCCAGCAGGGACAGGCTTTATAGCAATCAGCCCCAGCATTTT.

The chain is built from TRBV5-1 and TRBJ1-1, with TRBD1 matching over 9 bases. V gave up 3 bases and J gave up 1 base; unmatched junction bases: 7. Germline loops: CDR1 SGHRS, CDR2 YFSETQ. CDR3 length: 16 residues. This CDR3 reads CASSYRDRAANTEAFF. In DNA, the CDR3 is TGCGCCAGCAGCTACCGGGACAGGGCGGCGAACACTGAAGCTTTCTTT.

V and J are TRBV7-8 and TRBJ2-7, with D uncertain. CDR1 and CDR2 from the germline V gene are SGHVS and FQNEAQ. Between the trimmed V and J ends, which lost 1 base and 3 bases, there was a span of 10 bases. CDR3 length: 14 residues. The CDR3 DNA sequence: TGTGCCAGCAGCTTAGTGGGCAGGAACTACGAGCAGTACTTC. The encoded protein is CASSLVGRNYEQYF. The full variable domain, completed using reference TRBV7-8 and TRBJ2-7, is GAGVSQSPRYKVAKRGQDVALRCDPISGHVSLFWYQQALGQGPEFLTYFQNEAQLDKSGLPSDRFFAERPEGSVSTLKIQRTQQEDSAVYLCASSLVGRNYEQYFGPGTRLTVT.

The V and J genes are TRBV30 and TRBJ1-4; the D is unclear. V lost 1 base, J lost 3 bases, and 12 bases lay in between. CDR1 GTSNPN and CDR2 SVGIG come from the germline V gene (reference sequence). This CDR3 is 15 amino acids long. CDR3 region: CAWSGMGWANEKLFF. In DNA, the CDR3 is TGTGCCTGGAGTGGTATGGGGTGGGCTAATGAAAAACTGTTTTTT.

This clone was seen just once. The CDR3 protein is CASREVDRDTDTQYF. The CDR3 DNA follows: TGTGCCAGCAGGGAGGTGGACAGGGACACAGATACGCAGTATTTT. V gene TRBV6-6 combines with J gene TRBJ2-3; 8 bases agree with TRBD1. CDR3 size: 15 residues. Germline assignment: CDR1 MNHNY and CDR2 SVGAGI (reference sequence). With 6 bases clipped from V and 2 bases from J, the junction kept 7 bases outside the gene matches.

This sequence joins TRBV5-1 and TRBJ2-7, with 8 bases aligning to TRBD1. Germline V gene data show CDR1 as SGHRS and CDR2 as YFSETQ. This CDR3 has 16 residues. V dropped 3 bases and J dropped 6; count of bases not matched to a gene: 14. Here the CDR3 reads CASSYKTGADYFEQYF. CDR3 coding DNA: TGCGCCAGCAGCTATAAGACAGGGGCCGACTACTTCGAGCAGTACTTC.

The chain is built from TRBV5-1 and TRBJ2-5; a weak D match, TRBD2 (5 bases). Trimming left V 6 bases short and J 5 bases short, with 32 bases between. The germline CDR1 and CDR2 sequences are SGHRS and YFSETQ. The length of the CDR3 is 19 residues. The CDR3 DNA reads TGCGCCAGCACCCCTCGCCGGGGTGGGAGCGAGCCTCTGTGGGAGACCCAGTACTTC. Its translation: CASTPRRGGSEPLWETQYF.

The chain has TRBV4-1 and TRBJ2-2, with TRBD1 identical over 9 bases. The CDR3 is made up of 15 amino acids. CDR1 MGHRA and CDR2 YSYEKL come from the germline V gene. Trimming cost V 5 bases and J 4 bases; bases outside gene matches: 5. In DNA, the CDR3 is TGCGCCAGCAGCTTTCGGGACAGGGCCACCGGGGAGCTGTTTTTT. The encoded protein is CASSFRDRATGELFF.